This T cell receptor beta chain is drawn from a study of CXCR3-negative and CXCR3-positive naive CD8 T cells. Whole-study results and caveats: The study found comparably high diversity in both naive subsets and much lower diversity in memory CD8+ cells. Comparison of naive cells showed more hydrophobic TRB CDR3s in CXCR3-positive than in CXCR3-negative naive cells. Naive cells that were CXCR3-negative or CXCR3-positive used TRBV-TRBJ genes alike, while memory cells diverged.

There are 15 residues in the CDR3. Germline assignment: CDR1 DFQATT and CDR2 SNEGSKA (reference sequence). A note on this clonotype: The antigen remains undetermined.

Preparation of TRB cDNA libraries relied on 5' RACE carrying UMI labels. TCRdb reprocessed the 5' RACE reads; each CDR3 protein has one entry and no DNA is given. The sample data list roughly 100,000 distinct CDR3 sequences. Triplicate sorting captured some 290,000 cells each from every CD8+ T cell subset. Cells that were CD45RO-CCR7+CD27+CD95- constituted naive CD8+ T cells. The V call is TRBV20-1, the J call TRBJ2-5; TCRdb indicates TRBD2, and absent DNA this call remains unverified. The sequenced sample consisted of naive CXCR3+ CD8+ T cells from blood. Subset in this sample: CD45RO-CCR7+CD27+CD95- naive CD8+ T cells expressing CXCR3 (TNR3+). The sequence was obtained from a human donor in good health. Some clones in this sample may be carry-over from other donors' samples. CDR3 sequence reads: CSARDPGLAQETQYF.